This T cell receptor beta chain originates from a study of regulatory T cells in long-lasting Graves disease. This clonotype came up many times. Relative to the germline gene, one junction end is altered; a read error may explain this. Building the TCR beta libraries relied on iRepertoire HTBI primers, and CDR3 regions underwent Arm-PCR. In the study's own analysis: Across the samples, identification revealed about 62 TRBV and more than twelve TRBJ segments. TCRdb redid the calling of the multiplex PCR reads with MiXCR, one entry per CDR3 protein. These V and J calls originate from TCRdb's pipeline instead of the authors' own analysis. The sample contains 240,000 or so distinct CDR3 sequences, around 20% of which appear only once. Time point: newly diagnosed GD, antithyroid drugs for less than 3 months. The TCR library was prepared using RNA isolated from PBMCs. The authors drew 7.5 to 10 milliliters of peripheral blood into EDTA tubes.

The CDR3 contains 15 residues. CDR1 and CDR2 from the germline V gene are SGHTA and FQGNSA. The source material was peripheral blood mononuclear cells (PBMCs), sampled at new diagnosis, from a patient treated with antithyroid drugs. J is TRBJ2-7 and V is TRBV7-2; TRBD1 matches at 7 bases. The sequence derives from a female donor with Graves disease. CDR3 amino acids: CASSQDRGPPYEQYF. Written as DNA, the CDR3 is TGCGCCAGCAGCCAAGATAGGGGGCCACCCTACGAGCAGTACTTC.